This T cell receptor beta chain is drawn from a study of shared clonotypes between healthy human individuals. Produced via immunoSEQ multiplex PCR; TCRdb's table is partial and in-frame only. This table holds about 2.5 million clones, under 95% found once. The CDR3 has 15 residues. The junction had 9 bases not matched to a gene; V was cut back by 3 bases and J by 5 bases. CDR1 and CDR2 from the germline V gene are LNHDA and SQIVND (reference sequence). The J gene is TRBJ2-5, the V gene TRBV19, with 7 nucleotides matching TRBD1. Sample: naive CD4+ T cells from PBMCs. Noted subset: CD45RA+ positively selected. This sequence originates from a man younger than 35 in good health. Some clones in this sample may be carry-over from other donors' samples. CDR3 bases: TGTGCCAGTAGTATGGGTAGGGGGCATGGGGAGACCCAGTACTTC. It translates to CASSMGRGHGETQYF.